The subject of this entry is one T cell receptor (beta chain). Some clones are missing from TCRdb's copy, which holds only in-frame ones; the method was immunoSEQ multiplex PCR. Among approximately 300,000 clones listed, 90% were seen once. These data originate in a study of blood T cell repertoires in COVID-19. This CDR3 comprises 14 residues. The V gene end was trimmed by 6 bases and the J gene end by 7 bases; junction bases not matched to a gene: 11. Germline loops: CDR1 SQVTM, CDR2 ANQGSEA. The chain recombines TRBV29-1 with TRBJ1-2; 10 nucleotides agree with TRBD1. The sequenced sample was PBMCs or T cells enriched from blood (not recorded which). The clonotype originates from a man aged 55-75 years who had recovered from COVID-19. The CDR3 loop is CSVDAGTGVAGYTF. Written as DNA, the CDR3 is TGCAGCGTAGATGCCGGGACAGGGGTGGCTGGCTACACCTTC.